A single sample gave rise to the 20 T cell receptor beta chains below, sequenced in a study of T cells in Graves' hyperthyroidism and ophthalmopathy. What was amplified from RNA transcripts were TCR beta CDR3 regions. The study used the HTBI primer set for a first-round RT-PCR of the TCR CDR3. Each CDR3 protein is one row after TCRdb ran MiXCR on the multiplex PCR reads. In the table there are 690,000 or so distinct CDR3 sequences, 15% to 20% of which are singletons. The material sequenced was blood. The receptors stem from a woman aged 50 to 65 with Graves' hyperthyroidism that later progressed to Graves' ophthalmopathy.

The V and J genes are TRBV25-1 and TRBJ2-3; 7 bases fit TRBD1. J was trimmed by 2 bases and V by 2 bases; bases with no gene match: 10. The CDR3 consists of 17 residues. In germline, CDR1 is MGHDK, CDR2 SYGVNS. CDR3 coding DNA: TGTGCCAGCAGTGAACCACCCGGGACAGTCGACACAGATACGCAGTATTTT. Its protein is CASSEPPGTVDTDTQYF. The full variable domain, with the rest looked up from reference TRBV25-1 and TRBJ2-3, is EADIYQTPRYLVIGTGKKITLECSQTMGHDKMYWYQQDPGMELHLIHYSYGVNSTEKGDLSSESTVSRIRTEHFPLTLESARPSHTSQYLCASSEPPGTVDTDTQYFGPGTRLTVL.

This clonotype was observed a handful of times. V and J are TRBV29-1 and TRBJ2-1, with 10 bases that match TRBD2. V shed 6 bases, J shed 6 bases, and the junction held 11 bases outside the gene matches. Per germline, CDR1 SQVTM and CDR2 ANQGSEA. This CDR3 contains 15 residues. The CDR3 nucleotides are TGCAGCGTCAAAATAGCCGGGACTAGCGCCAATGAGCAGTTCTTC. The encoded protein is CSVKIAGTSANEQFF.

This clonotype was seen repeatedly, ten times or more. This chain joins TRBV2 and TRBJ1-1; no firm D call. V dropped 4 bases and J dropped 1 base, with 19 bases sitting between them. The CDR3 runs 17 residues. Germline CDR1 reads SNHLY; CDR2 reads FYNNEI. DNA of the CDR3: TGTGCCAGCAGTGGAAACGCGAGGCCTAACGGGAACACTGAAGCTTTCTTT. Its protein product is CASSGNARPNGNTEAFF. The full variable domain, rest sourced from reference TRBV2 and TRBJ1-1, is EPEVTQTPSHQVTQMGQEVILRCVPISNHLYFYWYRQILGQKVEFLVSFYNNEISEKSEIFDDQFSVERPDGSNFTLKIRSTKLEDSAMYFCASSGNARPNGNTEAFFGQGTRLTVV.

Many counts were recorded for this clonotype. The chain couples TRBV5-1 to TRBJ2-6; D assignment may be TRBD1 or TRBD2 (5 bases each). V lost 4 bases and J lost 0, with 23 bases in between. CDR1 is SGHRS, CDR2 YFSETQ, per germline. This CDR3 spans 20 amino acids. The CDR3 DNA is TGCGCCAGCAGCCGGGACCCCCGGGCATTTTTCAGCTCTGGGGCCAACGTCCTGACTTTC. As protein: CASSRDPRAFFSSGANVLTF.

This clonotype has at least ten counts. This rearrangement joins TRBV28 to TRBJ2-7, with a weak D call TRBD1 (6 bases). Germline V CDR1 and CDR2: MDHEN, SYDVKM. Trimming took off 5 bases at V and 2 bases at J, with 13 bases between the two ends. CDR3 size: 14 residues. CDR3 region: CASSLGDTAYEQYF. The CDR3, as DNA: TGTGCCAGCAGTCTGGGGGACACCGCCTACGAGCAGTACTTC.

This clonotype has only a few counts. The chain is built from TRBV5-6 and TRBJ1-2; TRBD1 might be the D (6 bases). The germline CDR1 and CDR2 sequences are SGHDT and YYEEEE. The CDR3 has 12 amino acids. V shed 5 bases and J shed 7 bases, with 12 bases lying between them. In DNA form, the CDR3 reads TGTGCCAGCAGGGCTGGGGGCGTTGGCTACACCTTC. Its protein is CASRAGGVGYTF.

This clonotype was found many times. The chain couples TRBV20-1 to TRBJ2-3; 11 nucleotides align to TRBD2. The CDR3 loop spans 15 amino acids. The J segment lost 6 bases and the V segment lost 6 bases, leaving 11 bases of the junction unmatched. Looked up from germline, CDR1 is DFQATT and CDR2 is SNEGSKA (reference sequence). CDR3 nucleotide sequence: TGCAGTGCGCGTGCTAGCGGGGGGAACCCGGATACGCAGTATTTT. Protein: CSARASGGNPDTQYF.

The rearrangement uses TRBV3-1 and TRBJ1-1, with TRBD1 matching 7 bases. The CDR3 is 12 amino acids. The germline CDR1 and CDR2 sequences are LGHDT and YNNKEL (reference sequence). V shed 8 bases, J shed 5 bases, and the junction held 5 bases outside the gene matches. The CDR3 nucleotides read TGTGCCAGCGGGACAGCCGGAACTGAAGCTTTCTTT. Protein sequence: CASGTAGTEAFF.

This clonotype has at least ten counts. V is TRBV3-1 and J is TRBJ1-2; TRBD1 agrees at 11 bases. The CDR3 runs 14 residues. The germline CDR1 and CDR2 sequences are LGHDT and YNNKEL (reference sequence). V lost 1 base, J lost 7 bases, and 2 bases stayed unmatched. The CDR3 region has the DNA TGTGCCAGCAGCCAAGCGGACAGGGGGCCTGGCTACACCTTC. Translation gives CASSQADRGPGYTF.

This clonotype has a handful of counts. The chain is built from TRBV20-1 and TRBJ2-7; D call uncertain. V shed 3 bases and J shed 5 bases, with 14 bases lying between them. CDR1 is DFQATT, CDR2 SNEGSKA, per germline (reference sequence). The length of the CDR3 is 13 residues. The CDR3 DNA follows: TGCAGTGCTAGGCGTGGGCTCTTAAACGAGCAGTACTTC. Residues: CSARRGLLNEQYF.

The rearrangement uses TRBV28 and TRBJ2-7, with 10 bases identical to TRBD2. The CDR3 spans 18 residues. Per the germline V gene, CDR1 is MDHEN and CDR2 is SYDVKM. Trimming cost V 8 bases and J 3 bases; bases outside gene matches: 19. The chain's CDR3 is CASSTLGASGSPDYEQYF. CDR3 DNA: TGTGCCAGCTCAACCCTGGGGGCTAGCGGGAGTCCTGACTACGAGCAGTACTTC.

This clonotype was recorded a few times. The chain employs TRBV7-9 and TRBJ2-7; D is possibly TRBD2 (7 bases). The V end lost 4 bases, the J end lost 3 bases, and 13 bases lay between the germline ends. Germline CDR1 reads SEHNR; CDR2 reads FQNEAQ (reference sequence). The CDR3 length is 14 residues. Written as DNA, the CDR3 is TGTGCCAGCAGCTCCGGGGGGCCACACTACGAGCAGTACTTC. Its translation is CASSSGGPHYEQYF. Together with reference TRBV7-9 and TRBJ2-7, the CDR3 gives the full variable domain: DTGVSQNPRHKITKRGQNVTFRCDPISEHNRLYWYRQTLGQGPEFLTYFQNEAQLEKSRLLSDRFSAERPKGSFSTLEIQRTEQGDSAMYLCASSSGGPHYEQYFGPGTRLTVT.

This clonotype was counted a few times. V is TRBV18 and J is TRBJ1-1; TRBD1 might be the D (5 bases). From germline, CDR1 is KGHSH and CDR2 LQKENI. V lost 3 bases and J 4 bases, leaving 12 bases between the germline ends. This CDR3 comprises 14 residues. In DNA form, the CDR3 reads TGTGCCAGCTCACCGCAGGGCGGGAGCACTGAAGCTTTCTTT. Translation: CASSPQGGSTEAFF.

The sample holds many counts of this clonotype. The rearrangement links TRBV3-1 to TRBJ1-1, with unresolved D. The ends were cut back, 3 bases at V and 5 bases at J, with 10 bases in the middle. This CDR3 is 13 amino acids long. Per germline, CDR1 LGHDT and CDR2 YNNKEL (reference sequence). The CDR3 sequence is CASSQARPTEAFF. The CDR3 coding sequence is TGTGCCAGCAGCCAGGCCCGCCCTACTGAAGCTTTCTTT.

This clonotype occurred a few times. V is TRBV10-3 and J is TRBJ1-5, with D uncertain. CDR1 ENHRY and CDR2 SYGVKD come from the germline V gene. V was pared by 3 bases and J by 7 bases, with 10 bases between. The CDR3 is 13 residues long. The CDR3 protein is CAISEGSQQPQHF. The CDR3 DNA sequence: TGTGCCATCAGTGAAGGGAGCCAACAGCCCCAGCATTTT.

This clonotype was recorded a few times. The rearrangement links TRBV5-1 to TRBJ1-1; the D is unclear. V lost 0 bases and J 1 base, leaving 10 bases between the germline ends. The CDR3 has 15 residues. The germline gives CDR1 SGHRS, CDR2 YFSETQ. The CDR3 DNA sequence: TGCGCCAGCAGCTTGGCCTCAGATGCGAACACTGAAGCTTTCTTT. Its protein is CASSLASDANTEAFF. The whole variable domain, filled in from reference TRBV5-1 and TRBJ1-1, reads KAGVTQTPRYLIKTRGQQVTLSCSPISGHRSVSWYQQTPGQGLQFLFEYFSETQRNKGNFPGRFSGRQFSNSRSEMNVSTLELGDSALYLCASSLASDANTEAFFGQGTRLTVV.

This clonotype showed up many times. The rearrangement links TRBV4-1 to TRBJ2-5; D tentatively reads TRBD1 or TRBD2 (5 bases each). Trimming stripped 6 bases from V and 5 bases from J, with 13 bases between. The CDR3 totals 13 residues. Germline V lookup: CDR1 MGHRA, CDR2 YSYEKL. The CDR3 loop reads CASSLPEGETQYF. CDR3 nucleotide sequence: TGCGCCAGCAGTCTCCCAGAGGGGGAGACCCAGTACTTC.

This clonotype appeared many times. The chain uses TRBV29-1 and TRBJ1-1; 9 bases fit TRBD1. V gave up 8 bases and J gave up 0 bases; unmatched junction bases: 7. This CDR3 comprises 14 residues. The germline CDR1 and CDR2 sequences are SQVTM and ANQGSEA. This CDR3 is CSTGTGTMNTEAFF. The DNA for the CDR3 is TGCAGCACAGGGACAGGGACGATGAACACTGAAGCTTTCTTT.

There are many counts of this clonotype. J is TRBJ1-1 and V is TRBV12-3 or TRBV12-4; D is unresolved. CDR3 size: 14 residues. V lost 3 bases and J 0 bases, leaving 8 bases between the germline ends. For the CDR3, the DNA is TGTGCCAGCAGTTTCGACCGCTTGAACACTGAAGCTTTCTTT. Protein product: CASSFDRLNTEAFF.

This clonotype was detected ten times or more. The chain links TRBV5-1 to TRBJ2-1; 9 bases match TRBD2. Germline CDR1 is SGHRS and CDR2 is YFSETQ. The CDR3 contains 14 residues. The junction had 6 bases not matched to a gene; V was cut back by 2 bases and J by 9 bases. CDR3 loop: CASSLGGGAFEQFF. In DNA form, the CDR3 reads TGCGCCAGCAGCTTAGGCGGGGGGGCCTTTGAGCAGTTCTTC.